This is a list of T cell receptor beta chains from one sample in a study of OX40 agonist ivuxolimab in advanced cancers. Sequencing used immunoSEQ multiplex PCR; TCRdb keeps in-frame clones, though not all of them. The sample records about 73,000 clones, about nine tenths being singletons. The specimen was CD4+ or CD8+ T cells sorted from blood, collected in a trial of the OX40 agonist ivuxolimab. All receptors derive from an adult with an advanced solid tumor such as melanoma, head and neck, liver or kidney cancer. The CDR3 runs from the conserved cysteine through the conserved F or W. Each record gives: CDR3 protein, CDR3 length, clone size, V gene, J gene. Size tells how often a clone was seen (once, few, many) or the class of an expanded clone, and some rows leave it out.

cdr3_aa: CASSKSPGQGQETQYF; cdr3_length: 16; clone_size: few; v_call: TRBV5-4; j_call: TRBJ2-5
cdr3_aa: CASSLGTGFTEAFF; cdr3_length: 14; clone_size: -; v_call: TRBV5-6; j_call: TRBJ1-1
cdr3_aa: CASSPEDRGIEQFF; cdr3_length: 14; clone_size: -; v_call: TRBV7-3; j_call: TRBJ2-1
cdr3_aa: CASSAADRGSGNTIYF; cdr3_length: 16; clone_size: -; v_call: TRBV5-1; j_call: TRBJ1-3
cdr3_aa: CASSGRDRGHNEQFF; cdr3_length: 15; clone_size: -; v_call: TRBV7-9; j_call: TRBJ2-1
cdr3_aa: CASTRRDRINYGYTF; cdr3_length: 15; clone_size: -; v_call: TRBV6-5; j_call: TRBJ1-2
cdr3_aa: CACSRGVSNQPQHF; cdr3_length: 14; clone_size: -; v_call: TRBV19; j_call: TRBJ1-5
cdr3_aa: CASSASGAFF; cdr3_length: 10; clone_size: few; v_call: TRBV6-4; j_call: TRBJ1-1
cdr3_aa: CASSSRREMWETQYF; cdr3_length: 15; clone_size: -; v_call: TRBV5-5; j_call: TRBJ2-5
cdr3_aa: CASSIGQGGYNEQFF; cdr3_length: 15; clone_size: -; v_call: TRBV19; j_call: TRBJ2-1
cdr3_aa: CASSPGTLYNEQFF; cdr3_length: 14; clone_size: -; v_call: TRBV7-8; j_call: TRBJ2-1
cdr3_aa: CASNIGPGGTEAFF; cdr3_length: 14; clone_size: -; v_call: TRBV2; j_call: TRBJ1-1
cdr3_aa: CASSLEAKTYTGELFF; cdr3_length: 16; clone_size: -; v_call: TRBV7-8; j_call: TRBJ2-2
cdr3_aa: CASSLGRWDTQYF; cdr3_length: 13; clone_size: -; v_call: TRBV7-7; j_call: TRBJ2-3
cdr3_aa: CASKSQGGMYNEQFF; cdr3_length: 15; clone_size: -; v_call: TRBV19; j_call: TRBJ2-1
cdr3_aa: CASSLDPNTDTQYF; cdr3_length: 14; clone_size: -; v_call: TRBV7-9; j_call: TRBJ2-3
cdr3_aa: CASSFGQGGSPLHF; cdr3_length: 14; clone_size: -; v_call: TRBV5-4; j_call: TRBJ1-6
cdr3_aa: CASSPRGVQQNTEAFF; cdr3_length: 16; clone_size: -; v_call: TRBV18; j_call: TRBJ1-1
cdr3_aa: CASRPGTVYEQYF; cdr3_length: 13; clone_size: -; v_call: TRBV6-6; j_call: TRBJ2-7
cdr3_aa: CASSQTGSTDTQYF; cdr3_length: 14; clone_size: -; v_call: TRBV6-4; j_call: TRBJ2-3
cdr3_aa: CASSKRRRACNQPQHF; cdr3_length: 16; clone_size: once; v_call: TRBV21-1; j_call: TRBJ1-5
cdr3_aa: CAWSVREDQPQHF; cdr3_length: 13; clone_size: -; v_call: TRBV30; j_call: TRBJ1-5
cdr3_aa: CASSQSESAGEQYF; cdr3_length: 14; clone_size: -; v_call: TRBV4-2; j_call: TRBJ2-7
cdr3_aa: CSSRYGKSADTQYF; cdr3_length: 14; clone_size: -; v_call: TRBV29-1; j_call: TRBJ2-3
cdr3_aa: CASSYDRDGRYGYTF; cdr3_length: 15; clone_size: -; v_call: TRBV6-5; j_call: TRBJ1-2
cdr3_aa: CASTTRRTNTEAFF; cdr3_length: 14; clone_size: -; v_call: TRBV5-8; j_call: TRBJ1-1
cdr3_aa: CAGNRVTEAFF; cdr3_length: 11; clone_size: -; v_call: TRBV30; j_call: TRBJ1-1
cdr3_aa: CASSPGATVNEQYF; cdr3_length: 14; clone_size: once; v_call: TRBV5-1; j_call: TRBJ2-7
cdr3_aa: CASSQTSGGSDTQYF; cdr3_length: 15; clone_size: -; v_call: TRBV18; j_call: TRBJ2-3
cdr3_aa: CASSAGQGANQPQHF; cdr3_length: 15; clone_size: -; v_call: TRBV5-5; j_call: TRBJ1-5
cdr3_aa: CASRQDRGTDTQYF; cdr3_length: 14; clone_size: -; v_call: TRBV19; j_call: TRBJ2-3
cdr3_aa: CANGQGYQPQHF; cdr3_length: 12; clone_size: -; v_call: TRBV6-1; j_call: TRBJ1-5
cdr3_aa: CASSLGTGPYEQYF; cdr3_length: 14; clone_size: -; v_call: TRBV7-8; j_call: TRBJ2-7
cdr3_aa: CASSFPAQETQYF; cdr3_length: 13; clone_size: once; v_call: TRBV28; j_call: TRBJ2-5
cdr3_aa: CSVPRGSSYNEQFF; cdr3_length: 14; clone_size: -; v_call: TRBV29-1; j_call: TRBJ2-1
cdr3_aa: CASSVGNAGRLENEQFF; cdr3_length: 17; clone_size: few; v_call: TRBV9; j_call: TRBJ2-1
cdr3_aa: CASSQEAMEPQHF; cdr3_length: 13; clone_size: few; v_call: TRBV4-1; j_call: TRBJ1-5
cdr3_aa: CATSRGAASSYEQYF; cdr3_length: 15; clone_size: -; v_call: TRBV15; j_call: TRBJ2-7
cdr3_aa: CASILQGSNTEAFF; cdr3_length: 14; clone_size: -; v_call: TRBV2; j_call: TRBJ1-1
cdr3_aa: CASSEERTGRLETQYF; cdr3_length: 16; clone_size: -; v_call: TRBV2; j_call: TRBJ2-5